The next 14 T cell receptor beta chains were all read from a single sample in a study of blood T cell repertoires in COVID-19. Sequencing was performed with immunoSEQ multiplex PCR; in TCRdb, only in-frame clones are kept and a portion is missing. Of 60,000 to 70,000 clones in the sample, roughly four fifths were seen once. Input material: peripheral blood. All receptors come from a woman aged 60-75 years with acute or convalescent COVID-19.

This clone has more than one count but fewer than ten. V usage is TRBV7-2 and J usage is TRBJ1-2, with D tentatively TRBD1 (5 bases). Trimming removed 1 base from V and 4 bases from J, with 7 bases in between. The CDR3 contains 13 residues. The germline CDR1 and CDR2 sequences are SGHTA and FQGNSA. The CDR3 region is CASSLGGTYGYTF. The DNA for the CDR3 is TGTGCCAGCAGCTTAGGGGGCACCTATGGCTACACCTTC.

The chain has TRBV10-3 and TRBJ2-2, with D maybe TRBD1 (5 bases). The CDR3 spans 14 residues. The V end lost 5 bases, the J end lost 7 bases, and 14 bases lay between the germline ends. Germline V gene data show CDR1 as ENHRY and CDR2 as SYGVKD. The CDR3 DNA reads TGTGCCATCAGTCCGGCAGGGCAAGGCGGGGAGCTGTTTTTT. Its protein product is CAISPAGQGGELFF.

V usage is TRBV19 and J usage is TRBJ1-5, with D possibly matching TRBD1 (5 bases). CDR1 is LNHDA and CDR2 is SQIVND in the germline V gene (reference sequence). This CDR3 region has 15 residues. V lost 5 bases, J lost 4 bases, and 15 bases lay in between. In nucleotides, the CDR3 is TGTGCCAGTAGTCTCCGAGACAGAAGAAATCAGCCCCAGCATTTT. It encodes CASSLRDRRNQPQHF.

CDR3 loop: CASSPDGQGIDEQFF. The CDR3 nucleotides are TGTGCCAGCAGTCCCGACGGACAGGGGATCGATGAGCAGTTCTTC. The chain is built from TRBV6-5 and TRBJ2-1; TRBD1 matches 9 bases. The ends lost 5 bases at V and 8 bases at J; junction bases unmatched: 10. In germline, CDR1 is MNHEY, CDR2 SVGAGI. CDR3 length equals 15 residues.

The rearrangement uses TRBV10-2 and TRBJ1-1; 10 bases agree with TRBD1. Trimming at V came to 6 bases and at J to 5 bases, leaving 3 bases not matched to a gene. The length of the CDR3 is 13 residues. Per germline, CDR1 WSHSY and CDR2 SAAADI. The DNA for the CDR3 is TGCGCCAGCAGGGGGACAGGGGAGACTGAAGCTTTCTTT. It translates to CASRGTGETEAFF.

This clone was detected only a few times. This chain uses TRBV2 with TRBJ2-1; tentatively, D is TRBD2 (6 bases). Germline-derived CDR1 and CDR2 are SNHLY and FYNNEI. V dropped 3 bases and J dropped 4 bases, with 13 bases sitting between them. The CDR3 is made up of 15 amino acids. The CDR3 bases are TGTGCCAGCAGTGATCGGGGGACCGGTTACAATGAGCAGTTCTTC. Its protein is CASSDRGTGYNEQFF.

The gene calls are TRBV5-1 and TRBJ1-3; D may be TRBD1 (5 bases). This CDR3 is 15 amino acids long. The germline CDR1 and CDR2 sequences are SGHRS and YFSETQ. V lost 5 bases and J 2 bases, leaving 14 bases between the germline ends. The CDR3 sequence is CASRGGALAGNTIYF. The CDR3 DNA reads TGCGCCAGCAGGGGAGGGGCCTTGGCTGGAAACACCATATATTTT.

The chain joins TRBV5-1 to TRBJ1-4; D gene uncertain. The V end was cut by 0 bases, the J end by 7 bases, with 7 bases between. In germline, CDR1 is SGHRS, CDR2 YFSETQ. The CDR3 runs to 13 residues. CDR3 nucleotides: TGCGCCAGCAGCTTGGAACAGCCTGAAAAACTGTTTTTT. It translates to CASSLEQPEKLFF.

In DNA form, the CDR3 reads TGTGCCAGCAGCCAAGAAGGAGGAAGTGGCTACACCTTC. Residues: CASSQEGGSGYTF. This rearrangement joins TRBV14 to TRBJ1-2; D gene uncertain. Germline V gene lookup returns CDR1 SGHDN and CDR2 FVKESK. This CDR3 spans 13 amino acids. With 0 bases removed from V and 7 bases from J, the gap between germline ends came to 9 bases. Full variable domain (outside the CDR3, taken from reference TRBV14 and TRBJ1-2): EAGVTQFPSHSVIEKGQTVTLRCDPISGHDNLYWYRRVMGKEIKFLLHFVKESKQDESGMPNNRFLAERTGGTYSTLKVQPAELEDSGVYFCASSQEGGSGYTFGSGTRLTVV.

V and J are TRBV4-2 and TRBJ2-6, with D possibly TRBD1 on 7 matching bases. V lost 5 bases and J lost 2, with 16 bases in between. This CDR3 contains 17 residues. Germline CDR1 LGHNA, CDR2 YNFKEQ. The chain's CDR3 is CASSGQGGWAGANVLTF. CDR3 sequence (DNA): TGTGCCAGCAGCGGGCAGGGGGGCTGGGCTGGGGCCAACGTCCTGACTTTC.

V gene TRBV6-2 or TRBV6-3 combines with J gene TRBJ2-5; D might be TRBD1 or TRBD2, each matching 6 bases. Germline V CDR1 and CDR2: MNHEY, SVGEGT. Trimming stripped 7 bases from V and 4 bases from J, with 16 bases between. CDR3 length: 14 residues. CDR3 sequence: CASNPGASGETQYF. For the CDR3, the DNA is TGTGCCAGCAACCCGGGGGCGTCGGGAGAGACCCAGTACTTC.

This chain joins TRBV5-1 and TRBJ1-4; D ambiguous. This CDR3 spans 15 amino acids. Per the germline V gene, CDR1 is SGHRS and CDR2 is YFSETQ. Trimming stripped 0 bases from V and 7 bases from J, with 13 bases between. DNA for the CDR3: TGCGCCAGCAGCTTGGCAGTGACGGAGGCTGAAAAACTGTTTTTT. This translates into CASSLAVTEAEKLFF.

V is TRBV6-5 and J is TRBJ1-5; TRBD1 matches at 9 bases. CDR1 MNHEY and CDR2 SVGAGI come from the germline V gene. This CDR3 is built from 15 residues. Trimming took 1 base from V and 3 from J; bases not matched to a gene: 1. DNA for the CDR3: TGTGCCAGCAGTTACTACAGGGGGCCCAATCAGCCCCAGCATTTT. Amino acids: CASSYYRGPNQPQHF.

The chain employs TRBV5-4 and TRBJ1-5; D is undetermined. The V gene lost 2 bases and the J gene lost 6 bases, with 12 bases spanning the gap. Per germline, CDR1 SGHNT and CDR2 YYREEE (reference sequence). This CDR3 contains 14 residues. The CDR3 protein is CASSFHMGGQPQHF. The CDR3 region has the DNA TGTGCCAGCAGCTTCCACATGGGAGGTCAGCCCCAGCATTTT.